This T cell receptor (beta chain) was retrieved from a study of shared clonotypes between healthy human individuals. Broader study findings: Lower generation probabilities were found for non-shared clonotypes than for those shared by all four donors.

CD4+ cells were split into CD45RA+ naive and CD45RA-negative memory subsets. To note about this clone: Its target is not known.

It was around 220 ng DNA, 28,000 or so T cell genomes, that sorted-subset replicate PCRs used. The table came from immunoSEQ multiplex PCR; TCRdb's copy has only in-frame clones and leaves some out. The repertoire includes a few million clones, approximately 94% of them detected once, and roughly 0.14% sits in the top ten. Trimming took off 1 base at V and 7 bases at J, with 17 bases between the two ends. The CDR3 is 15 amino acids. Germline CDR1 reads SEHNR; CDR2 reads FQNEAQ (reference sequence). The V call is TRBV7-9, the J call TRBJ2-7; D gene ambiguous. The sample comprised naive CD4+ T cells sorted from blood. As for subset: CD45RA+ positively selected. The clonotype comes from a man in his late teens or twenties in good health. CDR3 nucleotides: TGTGCCAGCAGCTTAGGTTTGGGTCCCCTCGGGGAGCAGTACTTC. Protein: CASSLGLGPLGEQYF.